This T cell receptor (beta chain) came from a study of T-cell memory formation after mild COVID-19. TCRdb analysed the 5' RACE reads with MiXCR anew, one entry per CDR3 protein. This table has fewer than 650,000 distinct CDR3 sequences, 15% to 20% appearing once. Study-wide results and caveats: Contracting clones from day 15 to 85 showed balanced CD4/CD8; later expanders favored CD4+.

The CDR3 has 17 amino acids. Trimming took off 5 bases at V and 0 bases at J, with 19 bases between the two ends. Germline loops: CDR1 SGHVS, CDR2 FNYEAQ. As concerns this clonotype: Antigen: not known.

The V and J genes are TRBV7-6 and TRBJ1-1; no clear D. The sequenced sample consisted of PBMCs or a T cell subset sorted from them (not recorded which). This sequence was found in an adult woman who had mild COVID-19 (a few samples of this study predate the infection). Cell type and time point are not known. The CDR3 DNA sequence: TGTGCCAGCAGCCCCGCCCTCCCCGGGCATGTGAACACTGAAGCTTTCTTT. Translated, it gives CASSPALPGHVNTEAFF.